A selection of T cell receptor beta chains follows, all from one sample in a study of cytomegalovirus exposure and HLA in healthy donors. Here immunoSEQ multiplex PCR was the method, and the copy in TCRdb shows in-frame clones only, minus some. The sample has a few hundred thousand clones, 80% to 90% seen once. Sequencing was performed on PBMCs. Source of these receptors: a woman aged 18-29 years in good health and CMV-seronegative. Both conserved end residues are trimmed from each CDR3.

V: TRBV4-3; CDR3: ASSQEGGGTDNAWTGELF
V: TRBV6-1; CDR3: ASSRGQVFGEKLF
V: TRBV15; CDR3: ATSKSGGLYGYT
V: TRBV11-3; CDR3: ASSLSGKYEQY
V: TRBV5-1; CDR3: ASSPGGGEKLF
V: TRBV7-2; CDR3: ASSSGLLSDTQY
V: TRBV18; CDR3: ASSPGAGVVDTQY
V: TRBV9; CDR3: ASSGAPQVANYGYT
V: TRBV10-2; CDR3: ASSTGAAPDEQF
V: TRBV27; CDR3: ASAQTAGGGNEQF
V: TRBV2; CDR3: ASKRESSTDTQY
V: TRBV7-9; CDR3: ASSFKRILAGGGETQY
V: TRBV4-3; CDR3: ASSQEYGTSGSGGANVLT
V: TRBV19; CDR3: ASSINEGHNEQF
V: TRBV5-4; CDR3: ASRTGGGGTEAF
V: TRBV15; CDR3: ATGERGSSYEQY
V: TRBV7-8; CDR3: ASSLVRLAPSTDTQY
V: TRBV7-3; CDR3: ASSAQGGGKDNEQF
V: TRBV29-1; CDR3: SVEDGDRGAYEQY
V: TRBV25-1; CDR3: ASSESGQTYQETQY
V: TRBV5-5; CDR3: ASSNPTGGSNQPQH
V: TRBV2; CDR3: ASSEGRAQNIQY
V: TRBV14; CDR3: ASSQFTYEQY
V: TRBV6-5; CDR3: ASSPADREYGYT
V: TRBV5-1; CDR3: ASSLAGQGTDTQY
V: TRBV9; CDR3: ASSVGASGTYEQY
V: TRBV15; CDR3: ATSLASGYYGYT
V: TRBV18; CDR3: ASSPPVNTGELF
V: TRBV5-1; CDR3: ASSFGGENGYT
V: TRBV2; CDR3: ASRRAPGQGTREQY
V: TRBV27; CDR3: ASLRAAGSYEQY
V: TRBV4-1; CDR3: ASSQELVVGELF
V: TRBV27; CDR3: ASSSNGGAKRGYT
V: TRBV4-3; CDR3: ASSQERVSGYT
V: TRBV2; CDR3: ASSGGNLRDTQY
V: TRBV9; CDR3: ASSVLTGGGELF
V: TRBV5-6; CDR3: ASSPWFGQRNTGELF
V: TRBV9; CDR3: ASSKDSGRGGEQF
V: TRBV18; CDR3: ASSTTADISYGYT
V: TRBV19; CDR3: ASSGTGGHEQY
V: TRBV6-5; CDR3: ASTNMLGGEQY
V: TRBV4-2; CDR3: ASSQAGGSTDTQY
V: TRBV5-6; CDR3: ASSLNSRGYGYT
V: TRBV5-6; CDR3: ASSLEGRGSFDTEAF
V: TRBV28; CDR3: ASSFSNQGAGELF
V: TRBV10-3; CDR3: AVTRESYGYT
V: TRBV27; CDR3: ASSRGWAYEQY
V: TRBV5-1; CDR3: ASSLASWYEQY
V: TRBV5-1; CDR3: ASSFAPSGRISYEQY
V: TRBV2; CDR3: ASSPTYEQY
V: TRBV7-2; CDR3: ASSFGTAYNIQY
V: TRBV6-1; CDR3: ASSILTGTYEQY
V: TRBV29-1; CDR3: SATGQSTDTQY
V: TRBV6-5; CDR3: ASSYSAVSSYEQY
V: TRBV2; CDR3: ASRGLLAGASTDTQY
V: TRBV18; CDR3: ASSPPTSGPHYEQY
V: TRBV5-1; CDR3: ASSIQGPSGANVLT
V: TRBV9; CDR3: ASSVGQGNEQY
V: TRBV6-5; CDR3: ASRALGGVGYT
V: TRBV28; CDR3: ASSFPFLVAGGRETQY